This T cell receptor (beta chain) was captured by sequencing in a study of blood T cell repertoires in COVID-19. This CDR3 is 14 amino acids long. The V and J ends lost 0 bases and 7 bases respectively, with 11 bases between them. The V gene's germline CDR1 is SGHTS and CDR2 YDEGEE. The data were produced by immunoSEQ multiplex PCR, yet TCRdb's version contains in-frame clones alone and is incomplete. The sample has about 150,000 clones; more than 75% are singletons. Sequencing input: peripheral blood. V and J are TRBV5-8 and TRBJ1-5; D is unresolved. The source is a man of 80 years or more with acute or convalescent COVID-19. CDR3 loop: CASSLALGRQPQHF. CDR3 nucleotide sequence: TGTGCCAGCAGCTTGGCCCTGGGGAGGCAGCCCCAGCATTTT.